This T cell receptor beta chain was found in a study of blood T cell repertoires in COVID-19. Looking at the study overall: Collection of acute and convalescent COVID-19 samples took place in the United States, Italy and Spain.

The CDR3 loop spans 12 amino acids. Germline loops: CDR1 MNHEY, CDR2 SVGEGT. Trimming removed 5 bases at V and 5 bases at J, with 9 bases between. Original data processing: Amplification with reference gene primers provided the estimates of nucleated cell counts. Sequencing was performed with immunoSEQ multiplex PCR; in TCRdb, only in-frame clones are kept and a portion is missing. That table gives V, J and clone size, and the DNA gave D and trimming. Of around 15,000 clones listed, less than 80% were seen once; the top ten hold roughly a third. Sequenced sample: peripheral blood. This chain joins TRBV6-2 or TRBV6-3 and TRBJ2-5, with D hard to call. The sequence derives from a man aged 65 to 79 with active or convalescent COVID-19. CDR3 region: CASSTTTETQYF. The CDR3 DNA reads TGTGCCAGCAGTACTACCACTGAGACCCAGTACTTC.